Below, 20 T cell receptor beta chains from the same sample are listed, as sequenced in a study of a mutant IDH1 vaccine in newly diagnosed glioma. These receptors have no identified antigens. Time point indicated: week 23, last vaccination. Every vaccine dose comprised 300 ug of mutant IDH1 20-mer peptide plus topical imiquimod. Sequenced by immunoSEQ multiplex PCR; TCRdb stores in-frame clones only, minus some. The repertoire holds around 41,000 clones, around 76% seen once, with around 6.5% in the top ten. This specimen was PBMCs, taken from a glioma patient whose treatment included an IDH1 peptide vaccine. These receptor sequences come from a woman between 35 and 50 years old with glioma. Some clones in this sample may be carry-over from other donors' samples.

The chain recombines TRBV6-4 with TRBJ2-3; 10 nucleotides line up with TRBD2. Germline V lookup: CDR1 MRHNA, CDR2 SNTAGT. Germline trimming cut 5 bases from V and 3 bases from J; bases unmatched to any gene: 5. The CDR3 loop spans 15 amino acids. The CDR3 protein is CASSPSGGATDTQYF. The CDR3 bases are TGTGCCAGCAGTCCAAGCGGGGGGGCGACAGATACGCAGTATTTT.

The CDR3 region is CASSVGWTEAFF. The DNA for the CDR3 is TGTGCCAGTAGTGTCGGTTGGACTGAAGCTTTCTTT. The chain links TRBV19 to TRBJ1-1, with D unresolved. V was trimmed by 5 bases and J by 5 bases, leaving 9 bases between them. The CDR3 length is 12 residues. Germline V gives CDR1 LNHDA, CDR2 SQIVND (reference sequence).

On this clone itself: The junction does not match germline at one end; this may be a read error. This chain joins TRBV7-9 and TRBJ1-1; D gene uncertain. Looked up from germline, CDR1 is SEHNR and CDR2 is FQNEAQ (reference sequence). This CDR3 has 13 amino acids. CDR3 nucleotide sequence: TGTGCCAGCAGCCTAGCGAGGATGACCGAAGCTTTCTTT. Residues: CASSLARMTEAFF.

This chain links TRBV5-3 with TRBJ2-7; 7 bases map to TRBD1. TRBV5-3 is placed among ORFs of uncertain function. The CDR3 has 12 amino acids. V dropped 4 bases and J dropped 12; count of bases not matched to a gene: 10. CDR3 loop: CARSAPRDSLYF. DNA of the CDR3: TGTGCCAGAAGCGCTCCCCGGGACAGTTTGTACTTC.

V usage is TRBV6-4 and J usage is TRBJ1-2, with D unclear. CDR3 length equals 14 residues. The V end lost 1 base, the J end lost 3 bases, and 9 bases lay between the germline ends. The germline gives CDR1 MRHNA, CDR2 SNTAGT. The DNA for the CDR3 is TGTGCCAGCAGTGACTTTTCCCATTACTATGGCTACACCTTC. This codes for CASSDFSHYYGYTF.

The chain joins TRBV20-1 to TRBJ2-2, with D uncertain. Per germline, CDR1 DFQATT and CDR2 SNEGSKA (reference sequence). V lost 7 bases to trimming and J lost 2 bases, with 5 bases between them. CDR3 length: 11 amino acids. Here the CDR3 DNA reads TGCAGTGTCAGAAACACCGGGGAGCTGTTTTTT. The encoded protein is CSVRNTGELFF.

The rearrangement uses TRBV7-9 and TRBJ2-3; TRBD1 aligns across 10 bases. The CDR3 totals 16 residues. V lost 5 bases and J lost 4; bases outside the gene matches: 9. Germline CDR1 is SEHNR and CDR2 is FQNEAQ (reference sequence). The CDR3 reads CASSRRTGGAADTQYF. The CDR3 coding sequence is TGTGCCAGCAGCCGAAGGACAGGGGGGGCGGCAGATACGCAGTATTTT.

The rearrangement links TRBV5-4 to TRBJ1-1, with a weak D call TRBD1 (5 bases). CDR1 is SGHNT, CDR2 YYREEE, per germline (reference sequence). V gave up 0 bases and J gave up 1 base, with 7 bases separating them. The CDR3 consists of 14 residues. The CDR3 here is CASSLAQGNTEAFF. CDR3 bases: TGTGCCAGCAGCTTGGCTCAGGGGAACACTGAAGCTTTCTTT.

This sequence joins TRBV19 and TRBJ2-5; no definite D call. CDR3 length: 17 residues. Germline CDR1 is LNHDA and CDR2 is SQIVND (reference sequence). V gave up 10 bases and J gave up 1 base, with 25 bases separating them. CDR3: CATYPSRSPGAQETQYF. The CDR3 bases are TGTGCCACTTACCCATCCAGATCACCGGGCGCCCAAGAGACCCAGTACTTC. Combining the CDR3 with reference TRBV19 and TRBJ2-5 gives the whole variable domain DGGITQSPKYLFRKEGQNVTLSCEQNLNHDAMYWYRQDPGQGLRLIYYSQIVNDFQKGDIAEGYSVSREKKESFPLTVTSAQKNPTAFYLCATYPSRSPGAQETQYFGPGTRLLVL.

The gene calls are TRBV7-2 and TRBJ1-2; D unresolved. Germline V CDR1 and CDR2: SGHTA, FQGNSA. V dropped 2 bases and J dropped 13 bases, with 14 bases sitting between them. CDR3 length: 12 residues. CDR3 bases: TGTGCCAGCAGCTTAAGCGCTTCTGTTTCCACCTTC. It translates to CASSLSASVSTF.

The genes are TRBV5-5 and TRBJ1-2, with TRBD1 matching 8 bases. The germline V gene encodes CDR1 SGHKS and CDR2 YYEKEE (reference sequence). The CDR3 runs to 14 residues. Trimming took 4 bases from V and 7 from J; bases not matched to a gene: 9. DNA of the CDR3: TGTGCCAGCAGCCCGACAGGGGCAGGCGGTGGCTACACCTTC. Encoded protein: CASSPTGAGGGYTF.

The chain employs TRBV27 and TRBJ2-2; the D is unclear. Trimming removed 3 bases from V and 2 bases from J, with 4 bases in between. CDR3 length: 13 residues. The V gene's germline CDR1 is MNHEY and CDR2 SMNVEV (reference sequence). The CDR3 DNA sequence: TGTGCCAGCAGTTTGCCTAACACCGGGGAGCTGTTTTTT. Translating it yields CASSLPNTGELFF.

CDR3 in DNA: TGTGCCAGCAGTTTGGAGGGACAGGCCTACGAGCAGTACTTC. Its protein product is CASSLEGQAYEQYF. The chain recombines TRBV28 with TRBJ2-7; TRBD1 aligns across 8 bases. J lost 2 bases, V lost 3 bases, and 3 bases had no gene match. Germline V gives CDR1 MDHEN, CDR2 SYDVKM. The CDR3 spans 14 residues.

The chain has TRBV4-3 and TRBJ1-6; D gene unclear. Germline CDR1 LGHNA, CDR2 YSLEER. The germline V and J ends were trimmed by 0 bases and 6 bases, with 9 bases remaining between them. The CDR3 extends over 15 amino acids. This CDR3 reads CASSQERWINSPLHF. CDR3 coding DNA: TGCGCCAGCAGCCAAGAGAGGTGGATTAATTCACCCCTCCACTTT.

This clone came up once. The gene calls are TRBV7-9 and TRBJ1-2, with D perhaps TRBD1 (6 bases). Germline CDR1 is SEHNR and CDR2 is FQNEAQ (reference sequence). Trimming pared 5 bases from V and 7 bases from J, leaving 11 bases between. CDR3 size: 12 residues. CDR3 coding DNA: TGTGCCAGCAGCATCCCAGGGGCTGGCTACACCTTC. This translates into CASSIPGAGYTF. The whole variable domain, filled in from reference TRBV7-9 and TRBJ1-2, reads DTGVSQNPRHKITKRGQNVTFRCDPISEHNRLYWYRQTLGQGPEFLTYFQNEAQLEKSRLLSDRFSAERPKGSFSTLEIQRTEQGDSAMYLCASSIPGAGYTFGSGTRLTVV.

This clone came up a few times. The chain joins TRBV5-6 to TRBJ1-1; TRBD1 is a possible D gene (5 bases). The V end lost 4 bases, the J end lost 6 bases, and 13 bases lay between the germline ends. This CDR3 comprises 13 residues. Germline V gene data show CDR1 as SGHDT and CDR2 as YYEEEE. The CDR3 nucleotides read TGTGCCAGCAGCGCTCAGGGCCGCCCTGAAGCTTTCTTT. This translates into CASSAQGRPEAFF. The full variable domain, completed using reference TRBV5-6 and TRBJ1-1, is DAGVTQSPTHLIKTRGQQVTLRCSPKSGHDTVSWYQQALGQGPQFIFQYYEEEERQRGNFPDRFSGHQFPNYSSELNVNALLLGDSALYLCASSAQGRPEAFFGQGTRLTVV.

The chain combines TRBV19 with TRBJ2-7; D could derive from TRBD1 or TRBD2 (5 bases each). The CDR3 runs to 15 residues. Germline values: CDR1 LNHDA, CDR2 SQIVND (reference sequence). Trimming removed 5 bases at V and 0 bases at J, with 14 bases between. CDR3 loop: CASSLGDLLSYEQYF. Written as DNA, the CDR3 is TGTGCCAGTAGTCTGGGGGATCTACTCTCCTACGAGCAGTACTTC.

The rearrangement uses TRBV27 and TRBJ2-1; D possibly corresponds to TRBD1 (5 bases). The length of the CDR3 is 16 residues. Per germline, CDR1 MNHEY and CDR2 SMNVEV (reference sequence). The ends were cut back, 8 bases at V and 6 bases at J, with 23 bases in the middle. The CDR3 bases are TGTGCCAGCGCCTCGGACCTAGTTTTAAGGGGCAATGAGCAGTTCTTC. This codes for CASASDLVLRGNEQFF.

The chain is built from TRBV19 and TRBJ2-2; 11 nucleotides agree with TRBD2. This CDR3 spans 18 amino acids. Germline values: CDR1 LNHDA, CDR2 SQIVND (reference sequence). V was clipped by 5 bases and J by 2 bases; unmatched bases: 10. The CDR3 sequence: CASSWGGLADINTGELFF. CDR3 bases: TGTGCCAGTAGTTGGGGGGGACTAGCGGATATAAACACCGGGGAGCTGTTTTTT.

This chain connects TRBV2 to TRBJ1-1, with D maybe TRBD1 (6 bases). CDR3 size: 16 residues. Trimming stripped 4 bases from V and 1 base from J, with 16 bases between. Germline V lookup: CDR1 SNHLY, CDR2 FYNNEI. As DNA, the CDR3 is TGTGCCAGCAGTGTTGTGGGGGCTGGTTGGAACACTGAAGCTTTCTTT. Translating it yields CASSVVGAGWNTEAFF.